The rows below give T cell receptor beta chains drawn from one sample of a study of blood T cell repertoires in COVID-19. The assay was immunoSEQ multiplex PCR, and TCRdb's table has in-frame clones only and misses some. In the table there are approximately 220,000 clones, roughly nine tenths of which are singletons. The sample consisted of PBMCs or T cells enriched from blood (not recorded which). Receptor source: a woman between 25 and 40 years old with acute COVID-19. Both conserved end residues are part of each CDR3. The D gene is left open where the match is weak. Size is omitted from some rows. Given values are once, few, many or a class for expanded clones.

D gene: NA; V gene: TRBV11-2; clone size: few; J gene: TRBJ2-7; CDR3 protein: CATGFGTYEQYF; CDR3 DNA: TGTGCCACGGGATTTGGTACCTACGAGCAGTACTTC
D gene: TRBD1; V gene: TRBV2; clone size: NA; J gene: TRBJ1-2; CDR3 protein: CATLTGSYGYTF; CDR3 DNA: TGTGCCACCCTGACAGGGAGCTATGGCTACACCTTC
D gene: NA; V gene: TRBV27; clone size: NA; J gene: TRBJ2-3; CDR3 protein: CASSFGGWDRTDTQYF; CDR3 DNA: TGTGCCAGCAGTTTTGGGGGGTGGGATAGGACAGATACGCAGTATTTT
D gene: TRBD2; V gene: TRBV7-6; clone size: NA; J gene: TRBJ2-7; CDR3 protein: CASSLGGGSSYEQYF; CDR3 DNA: TGTGCCAGCAGCTTAGGCGGGGGAAGCTCCTACGAGCAGTACTTC
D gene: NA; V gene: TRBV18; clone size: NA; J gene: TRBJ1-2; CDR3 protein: CASSPRGGEGYGYTF; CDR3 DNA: TGTGCCAGCTCCCCTCGCGGGGGAGAAGGCTATGGCTACACCTTC
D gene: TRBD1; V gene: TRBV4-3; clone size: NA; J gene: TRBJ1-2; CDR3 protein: CASSQSDRARGYTF; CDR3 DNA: TGCGCCAGCAGCCAATCTGACAGGGCTCGTGGCTACACCTTC
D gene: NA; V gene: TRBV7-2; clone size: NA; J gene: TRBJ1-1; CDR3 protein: CASTWAGLNTEAFF; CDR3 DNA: TGTGCCAGCACCTGGGCGGGACTGAACACTGAAGCTTTCTTT
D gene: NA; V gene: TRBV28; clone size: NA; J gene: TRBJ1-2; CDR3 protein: CASTRGPQGGYTF; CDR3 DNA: TGTGCCAGCACCCGAGGGCCCCAGGGGGGCTACACCTTC
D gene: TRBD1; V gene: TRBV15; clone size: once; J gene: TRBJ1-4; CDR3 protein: CATSRGGTGGAKEKLFF; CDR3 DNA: TGTGCCACCAGCAGAGGGGGGACAGGGGGCGCAAAGGAAAAACTGTTTTTT
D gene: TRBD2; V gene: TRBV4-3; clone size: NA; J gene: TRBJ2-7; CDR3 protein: CASSQDSGTSGVYEQYF; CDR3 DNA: TGCGCCAGCAGCCAAGATTCTGGGACTAGCGGGGTCTACGAGCAGTACTTC
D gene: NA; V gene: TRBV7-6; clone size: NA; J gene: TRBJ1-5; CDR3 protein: CASSLARDKGWMLSNQPQHF; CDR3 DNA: TGTGCCAGCAGCTTAGCCCGGGACAAAGGGTGGATGTTGAGCAATCAGCCCCAGCATTTT
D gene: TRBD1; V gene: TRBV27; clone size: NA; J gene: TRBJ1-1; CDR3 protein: CASKMAGGWGTEAFF; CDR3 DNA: TGTGCCAGCAAAATGGCAGGGGGCTGGGGCACTGAAGCTTTCTTT
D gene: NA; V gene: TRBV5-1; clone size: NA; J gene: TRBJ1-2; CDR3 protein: CASSFRAERDGYTF; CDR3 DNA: TGCGCCAGCAGCTTCCGGGCCGAGCGGGATGGCTACACCTTC
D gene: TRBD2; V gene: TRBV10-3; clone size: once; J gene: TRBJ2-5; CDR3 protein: CAISESGTSKDFETQYF; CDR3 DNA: TGTGCCATCAGTGAGTCGGGGACTAGCAAGGATTTCGAGACCCAGTACTTC
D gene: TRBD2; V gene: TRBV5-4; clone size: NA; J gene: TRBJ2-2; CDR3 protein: CASSSSGGKNTGELFF; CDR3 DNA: TGTGCCAGCAGCTCCAGCGGGGGCAAGAACACCGGGGAGCTGTTTTTT
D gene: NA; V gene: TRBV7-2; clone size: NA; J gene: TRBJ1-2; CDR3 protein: CASSNGASWYGYTF; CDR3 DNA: TGTGCCAGCAGCAATGGAGCCTCCTGGTATGGCTACACCTTC
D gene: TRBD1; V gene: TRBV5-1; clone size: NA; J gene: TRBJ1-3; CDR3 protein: CASSIRQGWPNTIYF; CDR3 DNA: TGCGCCAGCAGCATCCGACAGGGTTGGCCAAACACCATATATTTT
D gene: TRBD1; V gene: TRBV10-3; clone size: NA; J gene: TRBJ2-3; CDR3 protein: CASEGTGETDTQYF; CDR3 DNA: TGTGCCAGCGAGGGGACAGGGGAAACAGATACGCAGTATTTT
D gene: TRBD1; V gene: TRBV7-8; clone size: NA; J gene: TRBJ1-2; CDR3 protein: CASSLALGQGDRSYGYTF; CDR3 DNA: TGTGCCAGCAGCTTAGCCCTAGGACAGGGGGATCGGAGCTATGGCTACACCTTC
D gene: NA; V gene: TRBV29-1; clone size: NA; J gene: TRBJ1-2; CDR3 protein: CSVESGGASGGYTF; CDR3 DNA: TGCAGCGTTGAATCTGGCGGGGCTAGTGGTGGCTACACCTTC
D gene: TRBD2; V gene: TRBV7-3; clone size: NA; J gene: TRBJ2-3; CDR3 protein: CATRASGGLTDTQYF; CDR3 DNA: TGTGCCACCCGGGCTAGCGGGGGCCTCACAGATACGCAGTATTTT
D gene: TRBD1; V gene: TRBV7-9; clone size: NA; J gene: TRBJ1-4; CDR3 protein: CASRGQGNEKLFF; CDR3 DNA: TGTGCCAGCAGGGGACAGGGTAATGAAAAACTGTTTTTT
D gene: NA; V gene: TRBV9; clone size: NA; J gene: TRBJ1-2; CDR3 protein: CASSLQGNYGYTF; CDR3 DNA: TGTGCCAGCAGCCTACAGGGAAACTATGGCTACACCTTC
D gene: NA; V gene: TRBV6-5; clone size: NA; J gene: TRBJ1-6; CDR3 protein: CASTALGGRDSPLHF; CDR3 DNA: TGTGCCAGCACCGCGCTGGGGGGGCGGGATTCACCCCTCCACTTT
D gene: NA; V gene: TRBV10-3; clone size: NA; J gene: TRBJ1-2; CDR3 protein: CAIFQDRGYTF; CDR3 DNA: TGTGCCATCTTTCAGGATCGGGGCTACACCTTC
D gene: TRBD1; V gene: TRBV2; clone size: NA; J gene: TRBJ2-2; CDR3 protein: CASRTDRGGELFF; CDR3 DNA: TGTGCCAGCAGAACCGACAGGGGCGGGGAGCTGTTTTTT
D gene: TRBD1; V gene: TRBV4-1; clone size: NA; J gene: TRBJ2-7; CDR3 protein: CASSQDPGQGAYEQYF; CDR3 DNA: TGCGCCAGCAGCCAAGATCCGGGACAGGGGGCCTACGAGCAGTACTTC
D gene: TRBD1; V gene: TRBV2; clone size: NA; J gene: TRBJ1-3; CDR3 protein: CASSRQGEGSGNTIYF; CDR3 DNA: TGTGCCAGCAGTCGACAGGGAGAAGGCTCTGGAAACACCATATATTTT
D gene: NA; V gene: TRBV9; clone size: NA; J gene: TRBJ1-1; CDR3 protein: CASTRGSNTEAFF; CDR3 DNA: TGTGCCAGTACCCGAGGTTCTAACACTGAAGCTTTCTTT
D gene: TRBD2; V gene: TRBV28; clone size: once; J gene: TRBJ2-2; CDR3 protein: CASSSPSGGAGGELFF; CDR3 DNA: TGTGCCAGCAGTTCCCCTAGCGGGGGGGCCGGCGGGGAGCTGTTTTTT
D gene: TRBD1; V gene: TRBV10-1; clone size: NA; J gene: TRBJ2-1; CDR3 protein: CASSDHHGTGNNEQFF; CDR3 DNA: TGCGCCAGCAGTGACCACCACGGGACAGGGAACAATGAGCAGTTCTTC
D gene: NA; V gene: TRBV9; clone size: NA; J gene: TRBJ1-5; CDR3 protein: CASSGAPGGNQPQHF; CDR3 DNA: TGTGCCAGCAGCGGCGCCCCGGGTGGCAATCAGCCCCAGCATTTT
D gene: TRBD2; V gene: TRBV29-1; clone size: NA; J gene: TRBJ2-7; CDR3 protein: CSVEGGAGSSYEQYF; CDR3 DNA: TGCAGCGTTGAAGGAGGAGCGGGGAGCTCCTACGAGCAGTACTTC
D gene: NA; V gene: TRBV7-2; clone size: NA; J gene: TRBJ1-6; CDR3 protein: CASSFSAGAEGSPLHF; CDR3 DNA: TGTGCCAGCAGCTTCTCGGCAGGGGCAGAGGGTTCACCCCTCCACTTT
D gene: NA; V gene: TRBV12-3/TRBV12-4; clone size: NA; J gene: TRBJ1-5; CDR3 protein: CASREGANQPQHF; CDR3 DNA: TGTGCCAGCAGGGAGGGTGCCAATCAGCCCCAGCATTTT
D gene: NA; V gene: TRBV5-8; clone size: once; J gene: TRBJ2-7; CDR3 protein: CASSLGSVEQYF; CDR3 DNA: TGTGCCAGCAGCTTGGGTAGTGTCGAGCAGTACTTC
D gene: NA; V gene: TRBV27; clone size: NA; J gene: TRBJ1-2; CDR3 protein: CASSFLPNYGYTF; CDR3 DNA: TGTGCCAGCAGTTTCCTTCCTAACTATGGCTACACCTTC
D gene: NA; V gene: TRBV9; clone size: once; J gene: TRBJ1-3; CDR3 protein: CASSVEGDSGNTIYF; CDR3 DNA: TGTGCCAGCAGCGTAGAGGGGGACTCTGGAAACACCATATATTTT
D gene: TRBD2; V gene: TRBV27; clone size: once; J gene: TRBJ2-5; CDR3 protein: CASSLTVATAGAGGKETQYF; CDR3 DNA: TGTGCCAGCAGTTTAACGGTCGCGACAGCGGGGGCGGGGGGTAAAGAGACCCAGTACTTC
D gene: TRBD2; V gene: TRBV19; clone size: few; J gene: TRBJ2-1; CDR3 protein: CASSMELSGGNEQFF; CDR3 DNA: TGTGCCAGTAGTATGGAACTAAGCGGGGGTAATGAGCAGTTCTTC
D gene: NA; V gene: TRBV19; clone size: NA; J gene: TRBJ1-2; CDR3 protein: CASSIVTRGKDYGYTF; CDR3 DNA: TGTGCCAGTAGTATAGTGACCAGGGGAAAAGACTATGGCTACACCTTC
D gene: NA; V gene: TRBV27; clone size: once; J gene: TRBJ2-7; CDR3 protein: CASSIRETYEQYF; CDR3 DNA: TGTGCCAGCAGCATCAGGGAAACTTACGAGCAGTACTTC